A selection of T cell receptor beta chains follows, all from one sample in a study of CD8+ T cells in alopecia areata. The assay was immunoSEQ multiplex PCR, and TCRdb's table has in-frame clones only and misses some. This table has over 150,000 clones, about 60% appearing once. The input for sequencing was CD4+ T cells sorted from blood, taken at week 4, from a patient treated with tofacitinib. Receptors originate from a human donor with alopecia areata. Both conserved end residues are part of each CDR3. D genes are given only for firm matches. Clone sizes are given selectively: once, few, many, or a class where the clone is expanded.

cdr3_aa: CASSRTPLVPADTQYF
cdr3_nt: TGTGCCAGCAGCCGGACACCACTAGTCCCGGCAGATACGCAGTATTTT
clone_size: -
j_call: TRBJ2-3
v_call: TRBV5-6
d_call: -

cdr3_aa: CASRTGTSGYGYTF
cdr3_nt: TGTGCCAGCAGGACCGGGACCTCTGGATATGGCTACACCTTC
clone_size: -
j_call: TRBJ1-2
v_call: TRBV6-5
d_call: -

cdr3_aa: CASSSGTFSYNEQFF
cdr3_nt: TGTGCCAGCAGTTCCGGGACTTTCTCCTACAATGAGCAGTTCTTC
clone_size: -
j_call: TRBJ2-1
v_call: TRBV6-6
d_call: -

cdr3_aa: CSGSWAANNEQFF
cdr3_nt: TGCAGCGGATCATGGGCGGCTAACAATGAGCAGTTCTTC
clone_size: -
j_call: TRBJ2-1
v_call: TRBV29-1
d_call: -

cdr3_aa: CSVSGGEETQYF
cdr3_nt: TGCAGCGTTAGCGGTGGGGAAGAGACCCAGTACTTC
clone_size: few
j_call: TRBJ2-5
v_call: TRBV29-1
d_call: -

cdr3_aa: CASSTYGTGGVYEQFF
cdr3_nt: TGTGCCAGCAGCACATACGGGACAGGGGGCGTTTATGAGCAGTTCTTC
clone_size: once
j_call: TRBJ2-1
v_call: TRBV9
d_call: TRBD1

cdr3_aa: CASGPRDSPFF
cdr3_nt: TGTGCCAGCGGACCCCGGGACAGTCCGTTTTTT
clone_size: -
j_call: TRBJ1-4
v_call: TRBV28
d_call: TRBD1

cdr3_aa: CASSISTGAMQPQHF
cdr3_nt: TGTGCCAGTAGTATCTCGACAGGGGCAATGCAGCCCCAGCATTTT
clone_size: -
j_call: TRBJ1-5
v_call: TRBV19
d_call: TRBD1

cdr3_aa: CASSGGPGTGELFF
cdr3_nt: TGTGCCAGCAGTGGCGGGCCCGGCACCGGGGAGCTGTTTTTT
clone_size: -
j_call: TRBJ2-2
v_call: TRBV2
d_call: -

cdr3_aa: CSARRSLDTGELFF
cdr3_nt: TGCAGCGCACGACGGAGCCTTGACACCGGGGAGCTGTTTTTT
clone_size: -
j_call: TRBJ2-2
v_call: TRBV29-1
d_call: -

cdr3_aa: CASSPLGRGETQYF
cdr3_nt: TGCGCCAGCAGCCCACTGGGGCGCGGGGAGACCCAGTACTTC
clone_size: -
j_call: TRBJ2-5
v_call: TRBV5-1
d_call: -

cdr3_aa: CARTAVNSYNEQFF
cdr3_nt: TGTGCCAGGACAGCTGTTAACTCCTACAATGAGCAGTTCTTC
clone_size: -
j_call: TRBJ2-1
v_call: TRBV2
d_call: -

cdr3_aa: CSVEETAPRGTF
cdr3_nt: TGCAGCGTTGAGGAGACTGCTCCCCGGGGCACCTTC
clone_size: -
j_call: TRBJ1-2
v_call: TRBV29-1
d_call: -

cdr3_aa: CASSGTGTEAFF
cdr3_nt: TGTGCCAGCAGTGGAACAGGTACTGAAGCTTTCTTT
clone_size: -
j_call: TRBJ1-1
v_call: TRBV6-1
d_call: -

cdr3_aa: CASSYSLPESPLHF
cdr3_nt: TGTGCCAGCAGTTACTCCCTCCCAGAATCACCCCTCCACTTT
clone_size: -
j_call: TRBJ1-6
v_call: TRBV6-6
d_call: -

cdr3_aa: CASSLVRDNQPQHF
cdr3_nt: TGTGCCAGCAGCTTAGTTCGAGACAATCAGCCCCAGCATTTT
clone_size: -
j_call: TRBJ1-5
v_call: TRBV7-2
d_call: -

cdr3_aa: CASTEGRQETQYF
cdr3_nt: TGTGCCAGCACCGAAGGGCGTCAAGAGACCCAGTACTTC
clone_size: -
j_call: TRBJ2-5
v_call: TRBV28
d_call: -

cdr3_aa: CASSPTGSRSPLHF
cdr3_nt: TGTGCCAGCAGCCCTACAGGGTCAAGATCACCCCTCCACTTT
clone_size: -
j_call: TRBJ1-6
v_call: TRBV7-2
d_call: -

cdr3_aa: CASSTGWGSPFDTQYF
cdr3_nt: TGCGCCAGCAGCACAGGATGGGGATCGCCCTTCGATACGCAGTATTTT
clone_size: -
j_call: TRBJ2-3
v_call: TRBV5-1
d_call: -

cdr3_aa: CASSTGQGFTEAFF
cdr3_nt: TGTGCCAGCAGCACCGGACAGGGGTTCACTGAAGCTTTCTTT
clone_size: -
j_call: TRBJ1-1
v_call: TRBV5-4
d_call: TRBD1

cdr3_aa: CARKHNQPQHF
cdr3_nt: TGTGCCAGGAAACACAATCAGCCCCAGCATTTT
clone_size: -
j_call: TRBJ1-5
v_call: TRBV27
d_call: -

cdr3_aa: CASRPGTANTGELFF
cdr3_nt: TGTGCCAGTCGCCCCGGGACAGCGAACACCGGGGAGCTGTTTTTT
clone_size: few
j_call: TRBJ2-2
v_call: TRBV7-2
d_call: TRBD1

cdr3_aa: CASSVQGGTQYF
cdr3_nt: TGTGCCAGCAGCGTACAGGGTGGGACCCAGTACTTC
clone_size: -
j_call: TRBJ2-5
v_call: TRBV7-6
d_call: -

cdr3_aa: CASSPRAGQDNEQFF
cdr3_nt: TGTGCCAGCAGCCCTCGGGCAGGGCAAGACAATGAGCAGTTCTTC
clone_size: -
j_call: TRBJ2-1
v_call: TRBV7-2
d_call: -

cdr3_aa: CASSGTGGGTYNEQFF
cdr3_nt: TGTGCCAGCAGTGGTACAGGGGGCGGCACCTACAATGAGCAGTTCTTC
clone_size: -
j_call: TRBJ2-1
v_call: TRBV6-4
d_call: TRBD1

cdr3_aa: CASSRGQGTSNEQFF
cdr3_nt: TGTGCCAGCAGCCGGGGACAGGGTACAAGCAATGAGCAGTTCTTC
clone_size: -
j_call: TRBJ2-1
v_call: TRBV7-9
d_call: TRBD1

cdr3_aa: CSTGRNNQETQYF
cdr3_nt: TGCAGCACGGGCCGCAACAACCAAGAGACCCAGTACTTC
clone_size: -
j_call: TRBJ2-5
v_call: TRBV29-1
d_call: -

cdr3_aa: CSVVVGGNKETQYF
cdr3_nt: TGCAGCGTAGTCGTGGGGGGTAACAAAGAGACCCAGTACTTC
clone_size: -
j_call: TRBJ2-5
v_call: TRBV29-1
d_call: -

cdr3_aa: CASSLGSGPGNTIYF
cdr3_nt: TGTGCCAGCAGCCTAGGATCAGGGCCTGGAAACACCATATATTTT
clone_size: -
j_call: TRBJ1-3
v_call: TRBV7-9
d_call: -

cdr3_aa: CASRKGIRNTEAFF
cdr3_nt: TGTGCCAGCAGAAAAGGGATTCGGAACACTGAAGCTTTCTTT
clone_size: -
j_call: TRBJ1-1
v_call: TRBV6-5
d_call: -

cdr3_aa: CASSHGTGDTDTQYF
cdr3_nt: TGCGCCAGCAGCCATGGGACAGGGGACACAGATACGCAGTATTTT
clone_size: -
j_call: TRBJ2-3
v_call: TRBV4-1
d_call: TRBD1

cdr3_aa: CASSLGKSSYNEQFF
cdr3_nt: TGTGCCAGCTCACTTGGGAAGAGCTCCTACAATGAGCAGTTCTTC
clone_size: -
j_call: TRBJ2-1
v_call: TRBV18
d_call: -

cdr3_aa: CASSWRDSGTGELFF
cdr3_nt: TGCGCCAGCAGCTGGAGGGACTCAGGAACCGGGGAGCTGTTTTTT
clone_size: -
j_call: TRBJ2-2
v_call: TRBV5-1
d_call: -

cdr3_aa: CAWRPILSYEQYF
cdr3_nt: TGTGCCTGGAGGCCAATCCTGTCCTACGAGCAGTACTTC
clone_size: -
j_call: TRBJ2-7
v_call: TRBV30
d_call: -